The rows below give T cell receptor beta chains drawn from one sample of a study of blood T cell repertoires in COVID-19. TCRdb keeps only in-frame clones here, not all; method: immunoSEQ multiplex PCR. The sample shows 98,000 or so clones, around nine tenths of them seen only once. Sequencing was done on a sample of peripheral blood. The receptors stem from a man between 60 and 75 years old with COVID-19, enrolled during active disease. Each CDR3 is given with its conserved first and last residue. D genes are given only for firm matches. Only part of the rows carry a size: once, few, many, or a class if the clone is expanded.

TRBV16,TRBJ2-7,NA,TRBD2,CASSQSIRGVYEQYF,TGTGCCAGCAGCCAATCGATTCGGGGGGTTTACGAGCAGTACTTC
TRBV19,TRBJ2-2,few,TRBD2,CASSIGAGGDTGELFF,TGTGCCAGTAGTATCGGGGCGGGAGGGGACACCGGGGAGCTGTTTTTT
TRBV24-1,TRBJ2-3,NA,TRBD1,CATSDLYRGRDTQYF,TGTGCCACCAGTGATTTGTACAGGGGGCGTGATACGCAGTATTTT
TRBV5-6,TRBJ1-5,NA,NA,CASSQGQNQPQHF,TGTGCCAGCAGTCAGGGGCAGAATCAGCCCCAGCATTTT
TRBV6-4,TRBJ2-4,NA,TRBD1,CAGSDRVYSNDF,TGTGCCGGATCCGACAGGGTCTACTCTAACGACTTC
TRBV7-9,TRBJ1-6,NA,NA,CASSWRARNSPLHF,TGTGCCAGCAGCTGGCGGGCGAGGAATTCACCCCTCCACTTT
TRBV19,TRBJ2-2,NA,TRBD2,CASSIEETSGSTGELFF,TGTGCCAGTAGTATAGAGGAGACTAGCGGGAGCACCGGGGAGCTGTTTTTT
TRBV19,TRBJ1-2,NA,NA,CASGAPAGYGYTF,TGTGCCAGTGGCGCGCCGGCGGGCTATGGCTACACCTTC
TRBV2,TRBJ2-1,NA,NA,CASVGERDNEQFF,TGTGCCAGCGTCGGGGAGAGAGACAATGAGCAGTTCTTC
TRBV11-2,TRBJ1-5,NA,NA,CASSLERGQPQHF,TGTGCCAGCAGCTTAGAAAGGGGCCAGCCCCAGCATTTT
TRBV19,TRBJ1-3,NA,NA,CASSLREATYSGNTIYF,TGTGCCAGTAGCCTCCGGGAGGCGACGTACTCTGGAAACACCATATATTTT
TRBV5-5,TRBJ2-2,NA,TRBD1,CASSLGGGAGELFF,TGTGCCAGCAGCTTGGGAGGGGGCGCCGGGGAGCTGTTTTTT
TRBV4-3,TRBJ2-7,NA,NA,CASSQRVGEYEQYF,TGCGCCAGCAGCCAGCGGGTTGGGGAGTACGAGCAGTACTTC
TRBV19,TRBJ2-1,NA,TRBD2,CASSRETSGSHSYNEQFF,TGTGCCAGTAGTAGGGAGACTAGCGGGAGCCACTCCTACAATGAGCAGTTCTTC
TRBV4-1,TRBJ2-7,NA,TRBD1,CASSQNAGQGAQEQYF,TGCGCCAGCAGCCAAAACGCCGGACAGGGGGCTCAGGAGCAGTACTTC
TRBV5-6,TRBJ2-7,NA,NA,CASSLAGFAYEQYF,TGTGCCAGCAGCTTGGCAGGGTTCGCCTACGAGCAGTACTTC
TRBV19,TRBJ1-4,NA,NA,CASSRTGLNEKLFF,TGTGCCAGTAGTCGCACAGGGCTTAATGAAAAACTGTTTTTT
TRBV7-2,TRBJ2-1,NA,TRBD2,CASSFSRLADEQFF,TGTGCCAGCAGCTTCTCTCGACTAGCCGATGAGCAGTTCTTC
TRBV19,TRBJ2-6,NA,TRBD1,CASETGPGANVLTF,TGTGCCAGCGAGACAGGGCCGGGGGCCAACGTCCTGACTTTC
TRBV2,TRBJ1-5,NA,NA,CASSEEQGGGPQHF,TGTGCCAGCAGTGAGGAACAGGGCGGGGGGCCCCAGCATTTT
TRBV7-8,TRBJ1-4,NA,NA,CASSREGGSVEKLFF,TGTGCCAGCAGCCGGGAGGGGGGGAGCGTCGAAAAACTGTTTTTT
TRBV5-1,TRBJ2-3,NA,NA,CASSLSGQGSPDTQYF,TGCGCCAGCAGCTTAAGTGGGCAGGGGAGCCCAGATACGCAGTATTTT
TRBV5-1,TRBJ2-1,NA,TRBD2,CASSLALDGRASDEQFF,TGCGCCAGCAGCTTGGCCTTGGACGGGAGGGCCAGTGATGAGCAGTTCTTC
TRBV6-5,TRBJ1-1,NA,TRBD1,CASRGHRGTEAFF,TGTGCCAGCAGGGGCCACAGGGGTACTGAAGCTTTCTTT
TRBV11-2,TRBJ2-1,NA,NA,CASSLELGGAYNEQFF,TGTGCCAGCAGCTTAGAGTTAGGGGGGGCCTACAATGAGCAGTTCTTC
TRBV6-5,TRBJ2-7,NA,TRBD2,CASSYLTSGTHEQYF,TGTGCCAGCAGTTACTTGACTAGCGGGACTCACGAGCAGTACTTC
TRBV9,TRBJ2-3,NA,TRBD2,CASSGGLARTKSTDTQYF,TGTGCCAGCAGTGGGGGACTAGCGCGAACCAAATCCACAGATACGCAGTATTTT
TRBV11-3,TRBJ2-1,NA,TRBD2,CASSFPGLAGVGNEQFF,TGTGCCAGCAGCTTCCCAGGACTAGCGGGAGTGGGGAATGAGCAGTTCTTC
TRBV5-8,TRBJ2-4,NA,NA,CASRDRVVAKNIQYF,TGTGCCAGCAGGGATCGGGTAGTAGCCAAAAACATTCAGTACTTC
TRBV19,TRBJ1-5,NA,NA,CASSVGGANDNQPQHF,TGTGCCAGTAGCGTGGGGGGGGCAAACGACAATCAGCCCCAGCATTTT
TRBV5-1,TRBJ2-7,few,TRBD2,CASSLTGTSGTPAYEQYF,TGCGCCAGCAGCTTGACCGGGACTAGCGGTACCCCTGCCTACGAGCAGTACTTC
TRBV4-2,TRBJ2-3,NA,TRBD2,CASSQGTSGRSGTDTQYF,TGTGCCAGCAGCCAGGGGACTAGCGGGAGATCGGGCACAGATACGCAGTATTTT
TRBV6-6,TRBJ2-7,NA,TRBD2,CATERDGDEQYF,TGTGCCACCGAGCGGGATGGCGACGAGCAGTACTTC
TRBV28,TRBJ2-7,few,NA,CASSPPAGFYEQYF,TGTGCCAGCAGCCCCCCGGCGGGTTTCTACGAGCAGTACTTC
TRBV10-3,TRBJ2-5,NA,NA,CAISESDGGKTQYF,TGTGCCATCAGTGAGTCGGACGGGGGAAAGACCCAGTACTTC
TRBV5-1,TRBJ2-1,few,TRBD2,CASRPAGLDSDEQFF,TGCGCCAGCAGACCCGCCGGACTAGATTCCGATGAGCAGTTCTTC
TRBV3-1/TRBV3-2,TRBJ1-6,NA,NA,CASSLSPPGNSPLHF,TGTGCCAGCAGCCTGTCACCTCCGGGAAATTCACCCCTCCACTTT
TRBV28,TRBJ1-2,NA,TRBD1,CAVSPGQGFGYTF,TGTGCCGTATCCCCGGGACAGGGGTTCGGCTACACCTTC
TRBV5-1,TRBJ2-7,once,TRBD1,CASSLGPQGAVNEQYF,TGCGCCAGCAGCTTGGGACCGCAGGGGGCAGTTAACGAGCAGTACTTC
TRBV21-1,TRBJ2-2,NA,NA,CASTPGLAGDGTGELFF,TGTGCCAGTACACCGGGACTAGCGGGAGACGGCACCGGGGAGCTGTTTTTT
TRBV5-1,TRBJ2-3,NA,NA,CASSEGGTDTQYF,TGCGCCAGCAGCGAGGGGGGCACAGATACGCAGTATTTT
TRBV5-4,TRBJ2-1,NA,TRBD2,CASSLALTSGRADEQFF,TGTGCCAGCAGCTTGGCCCTGACTAGCGGGAGGGCCGATGAGCAGTTCTTC
TRBV7-8,TRBJ1-1,NA,TRBD1,CASSSHRGLNTEAFF,TGTGCCAGCAGCAGTCACAGGGGGTTGAACACTGAAGCTTTCTTT
TRBV27,TRBJ2-3,NA,NA,CASSPFLARSTDTQYF,TGTGCCAGCAGTCCCTTTCTAGCGAGGAGCACAGATACGCAGTATTTT
TRBV10-1,TRBJ2-1,NA,TRBD1,CASSEWTGNEQFF,TGCGCCAGCAGTGAGTGGACAGGGAATGAGCAGTTCTTC
TRBV4-1,TRBJ1-2,NA,NA,CASSFQGGGGYTF,TGCGCCAGCAGCTTCCAAGGCGGGGGTGGCTACACCTTC
TRBV7-9,TRBJ2-1,few,NA,CASSLERLVEVFF,TGTGCCAGCAGCTTAGAGCGCCTCGTAGAAGTTTTCTTC
TRBV3-1/TRBV3-2,TRBJ2-1,NA,TRBD2,CASSQEGGRLNEQFF,TGTGCCAGCAGCCAAGAAGGCGGGAGGCTCAATGAGCAGTTCTTC
TRBV5-1,TRBJ2-7,NA,TRBD1,CASSPRPGQGGDEQYF,TGCGCCAGCAGCCCAAGGCCGGGACAGGGAGGAGACGAGCAGTACTTC
TRBV12-3/TRBV12-4,TRBJ2-7,NA,NA,CASSYGGTYEQYF,TGTGCCAGCAGTTACGGGGGAACCTACGAGCAGTACTTC
TRBV10-3,TRBJ1-4,NA,NA,CAISGGPPTATNEKLFF,TGTGCCATCAGTGGGGGGCCCCCGACAGCAACTAATGAAAAACTGTTTTTT
TRBV5-1,TRBJ1-5,NA,NA,CARSPGGEEQPQHF,TGCGCCCGCAGCCCGGGGGGGGAGGAACAGCCCCAGCATTTT
TRBV12-3/TRBV12-4,TRBJ2-7,NA,NA,CASSLTGLYEQYF,TGTGCCAGCAGTTTAACAGGCCTATACGAGCAGTACTTC